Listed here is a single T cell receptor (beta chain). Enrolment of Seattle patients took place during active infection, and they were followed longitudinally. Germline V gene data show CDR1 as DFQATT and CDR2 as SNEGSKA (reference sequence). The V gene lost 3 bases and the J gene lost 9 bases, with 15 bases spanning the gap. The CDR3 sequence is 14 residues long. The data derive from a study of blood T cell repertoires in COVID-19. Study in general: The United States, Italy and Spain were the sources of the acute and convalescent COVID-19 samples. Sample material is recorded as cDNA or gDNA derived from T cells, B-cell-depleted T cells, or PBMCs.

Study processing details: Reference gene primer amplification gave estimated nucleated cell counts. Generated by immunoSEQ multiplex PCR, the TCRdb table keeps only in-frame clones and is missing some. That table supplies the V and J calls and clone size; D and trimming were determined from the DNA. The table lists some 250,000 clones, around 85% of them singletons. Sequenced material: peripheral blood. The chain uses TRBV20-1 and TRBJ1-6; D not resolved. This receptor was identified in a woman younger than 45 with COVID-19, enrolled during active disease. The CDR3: CSASEPGKGSPLHF. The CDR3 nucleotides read TGCAGTGCTAGTGAGCCGGGGAAAGGTTCACCCCTCCACTTT.